The 8 T cell receptor beta chains below come from one sample, sequenced in a study of CD8 T cells in ankylosing spondylitis. TCRdb used MiXCR to reprocess the 5' RACE reads, holding one entry per CDR3 protein. This table holds about 100,000 distinct CDR3 sequences, 20% to 30% found once. The sample comprised synovial fluid, either unsorted or a sorted T cell fraction (not recorded which). Receptor source: a male donor with ankylosing spondylitis.

Only a few counts were recorded for this clonotype. The CDR3 is CASSSGTSGEQFF. CDR3 bases: TGTGCCAGCAGCTCCGGGACTAGCGGTGAGCAGTTCTTC. The chain is built from TRBV7-7 and TRBJ2-1; 11 nucleotides line up with TRBD2. The CDR3 has 13 amino acids. The trim removed 4 bases at V and 9 bases at J, leaving 2 bases unmatched. Germline V gives CDR1 SSHAT, CDR2 FNYEAQ (reference sequence). Full variable domain (rest looked up from reference TRBV7-7 and TRBJ2-1): GAGVSQSPRYKVTKRGQDVTLRCDPISSHATLYWYQQALGQGPEFLTYFNYEAQPDKSGLPSDRFSAERPEGSISTLTIQRTEQRDSAMYRCASSSGTSGEQFFGPGTRLTVL.

The chain carries TRBV7-2 and TRBJ1-5; D is perhaps TRBD1 (5 bases). The CDR3 sequence is 13 residues long. In germline, CDR1 is SGHTA, CDR2 FQGNSA. V was pared by 3 bases and J by 4 bases, with 7 bases between. The CDR3, as DNA: TGTGCCAGCAGCTTGAGACAGAATCAGCCCCAGCATTTT. Translated: CASSLRQNQPQHF.

This chain links TRBV7-2 with TRBJ2-2, with no clear D. With 6 bases removed from V and 8 bases from J, the gap between germline ends came to 13 bases. Germline CDR1 is SGHTA and CDR2 is FQGNSA. The CDR3 covers 13 residues. The CDR3 here is CASRPRTGGELFF. CDR3 DNA: TGTGCCAGCAGACCGCGGACGGGTGGGGAGCTGTTTTTT.

This chain joins TRBV5-1 and TRBJ1-5; 8 bases match TRBD1. Losses at the gene ends were 4 bases for V and 4 bases for J; bases not matched to a gene: 4. The length of the CDR3 is 14 residues. Looked up from germline, CDR1 is SGHRS and CDR2 is YFSETQ. The CDR3 spells CASSQTGGNQPQHF. The DNA of the CDR3 is TGCGCCAGCAGCCAAACAGGGGGGAATCAGCCCCAGCATTTT.

This clonotype has only a few counts. The gene calls are TRBV5-6 and TRBJ1-2, with D tentatively TRBD1 (6 bases). The CDR3 consists of 16 residues. Trimming cost V 1 base and J 2 bases, with 15 bases left between them. Germline assignment: CDR1 SGHDT and CDR2 YYEEEE. The CDR3 region has the DNA TGTGCCAGCAGCTTGTTTGGCGGGGGCAGGAACTATGGCTACACCTTC. It encodes CASSLFGGGRNYGYTF.

This clonotype was observed many times. This sequence joins TRBV4-2 and TRBJ2-3; 9 bases are shared with TRBD2. CDR1 LGHNA and CDR2 YNFKEQ come from the germline V gene. This CDR3 has 17 residues. V was clipped by 0 bases and J by 2 bases; unmatched bases: 6. CDR3 amino acids: CASSQEALAGLTDTQYF. In DNA form, the CDR3 reads TGTGCCAGCAGCCAAGAGGCCCTAGCGGGGCTCACAGATACGCAGTATTTT.

This clonotype was counted a few times. The rearrangement links TRBV15 to TRBJ2-3; D might be TRBD2 (6 bases). This CDR3 contains 20 residues. With 0 bases removed from V and 3 bases from J, the gap between germline ends came to 25 bases. Germline CDR1 is LNHNV and CDR2 is YYDKDF (reference sequence). The CDR3 sequence: CATSRDNGGTLIGGTDTQYF. The CDR3 DNA reads TGTGCCACCAGCAGAGATAATGGAGGGACCCTCATTGGGGGGACAGATACGCAGTATTTT. Looking up the rest from reference TRBV15 and TRBJ2-3 gives the full variable domain: DAMVIQNPRYQVTQFGKPVTLSCSQTLNHNVMYWYQQKSSQAPKLLFHYYDKDFNNEADTPDNFQSRRPNTSFCFLDIRSPGLGDTAMYLCATSRDNGGTLIGGTDTQYFGPGTRLTVL.

The chain uses TRBV29-1 and TRBJ2-5; TRBD2 is a possible D gene (5 bases). The CDR3 has 13 amino acids. CDR1 is SQVTM, CDR2 ANQGSEA, per germline. V lost 3 bases, J lost 4 bases, and 12 bases lay in between. The DNA for the CDR3 is TGCAGCGTTGATCGAGGGAGCGGAGAGACCCAGTACTTC. Its translation: CSVDRGSGETQYF. Full variable domain (missing parts from reference TRBV29-1 and TRBJ2-5): SAVISQKPSRDICQRGTSLTIQCQVDSQVTMMFWYRQQPGQSLTLIATANQGSEATYESGFVIDKFPISRPNLTFSTLTVSNMSPEDSSIYLCSVDRGSGETQYFGPGTRLLVL.